The 27 T cell receptor beta chains below come from one sample, sequenced in a study of radiation and T cells in renal cell carcinoma. As to time point: blood 2 weeks post-SBRT. Indicated treatment: 15 Gy SBRT to primary tumor, nephrectomy 4 weeks later. Assay used: immunoSEQ multiplex PCR; TCRdb lists only in-frame clones, some missing. The data hold just over 150,000 clones, with 80% to 90% observed a single time. Here the sequenced sample was blood, taken from a patient whose treatment included radiotherapy and nephrectomy. The receptors come from a woman aged 45-65 years with renal cell carcinoma.

With regard to this clone: Other DNA sequences within the sample encode an identical CDR3. The chain recombines TRBV6-1 with TRBJ1-6; D remains ambiguous. V was cut by 1 base and J by 7 bases, with 8 bases left in between. The germline gives CDR1 MNHNS, CDR2 SASEGT. CDR3 size: 14 residues. Written as DNA, the CDR3 is TGTGCCAGCAGTGAAGTGGGAGAAAATTCACCCCTCCACTTT. Translating it yields CASSEVGENSPLHF.

The chain links TRBV29-1 to TRBJ1-2, with 10 bases fitting TRBD1. Trimming took 6 bases from V and 5 from J; bases not matched to a gene: 9. The germline gives CDR1 SQVTM, CDR2 ANQGSEA. This CDR3 is built from 14 residues. DNA of the CDR3: TGCAGCGTCCACCCCACGGGACAGGGGTATGGCTACACCTTC. Its protein is CSVHPTGQGYGYTF.

The gene calls are TRBV5-4 and TRBJ2-1; 9 bases align to TRBD1. The J segment lost 7 bases and the V segment lost 4 bases, leaving 15 bases of the junction unmatched. The germline CDR1 and CDR2 sequences are SGHNT and YYREEE (reference sequence). The CDR3 sequence is 17 residues long. This CDR3 is CASSPGTGMGGGNEQFF. The CDR3, as DNA: TGTGCCAGCAGCCCGGGGACAGGGATGGGTGGAGGAAATGAGCAGTTCTTC.

The V call is TRBV4-1, the J call TRBJ2-2; TRBD2 agrees at 10 bases. V was clipped by 3 bases and J by 5 bases; unmatched bases: 9. In germline, CDR1 is MGHRA, CDR2 YSYEKL. The CDR3 has 17 residues. The CDR3 loop is CASSQTGLAVGTGELFF. CDR3 in DNA: TGCGCCAGCAGCCAGACCGGACTAGCGGTTGGGACCGGGGAGCTGTTTTTT.

This clone was found once. The J gene is TRBJ1-2, the V gene TRBV5-4, with D possibly being TRBD1 (5 bases). Germline V lookup: CDR1 SGHNT, CDR2 YYREEE (reference sequence). The CDR3 sequence is 16 residues long. V was cut by 0 bases and J by 2 bases, with 14 bases left in between. As DNA, the CDR3 is TGTGCCAGCAGCTTGGTGGGGGTCCGAGCCAACTATGGCTACACCTTC. It translates to CASSLVGVRANYGYTF.

The chain is built from TRBV6-1 and TRBJ1-1; 7 bases match TRBD1. This CDR3 contains 14 residues. V lost 4 bases to trimming and J lost 3 bases; unmatched junction nucleotides: 5. Germline V gives CDR1 MNHNS, CDR2 SASEGT. The DNA for the CDR3 is TGTGCCAGCAGTGTCGGACAGGTGGACACTGAAGCTTTCTTT. It encodes CASSVGQVDTEAFF.

The chain combines TRBV6-6 with TRBJ2-7; D is ambiguous. Germline values: CDR1 MNHNY, CDR2 SVGAGI (reference sequence). V was trimmed by 2 bases and J by 2 bases, leaving 10 bases between them. This CDR3 is 14 amino acids long. The CDR3 DNA reads TGTGCCAGCAGTTACGGGTATGGCACCTACGAGCAGTACTTC. It yields the protein CASSYGYGTYEQYF.

The chain uses TRBV5-6 and TRBJ1-4; possible D gene TRBD1, 6 bases. Germline V gene lookup returns CDR1 SGHDT and CDR2 YYEEEE. V was shortened by 4 bases and J by 0 bases, with 7 bases between the two germline ends. CDR3 length: 14 residues. The CDR3 here is CASSAGATNEKLFF. As DNA, the CDR3 is TGTGCCAGCAGCGCAGGGGCAACTAATGAAAAACTGTTTTTT.

The chain uses TRBV7-8 and TRBJ2-1, with 9 bases aligning to TRBD2. Germline V CDR1 and CDR2: SGHVS, FQNEAQ. The CDR3 totals 18 residues. Trimming took 4 bases from V and 0 from J; bases not matched to a gene: 10. In nucleotides, the CDR3 is TGTGCCAGCAGCTCCAGAGGGGCGGGGGGGAGCTCCTACAATGAGCAGTTCTTC. Translation: CASSSRGAGGSSYNEQFF.

This chain uses TRBV7-3 with TRBJ2-2; D remains unclear. Trimming left V 5 bases short and J 6 bases short, with 13 bases between. Germline assignment: CDR1 SGHTA and CDR2 FQGTGA. The CDR3 extends over 14 amino acids. The CDR3 coding sequence is TGTGCCAGCAGCGTTCCGACATACCCCGGGGAGCTGTTTTTT. Its protein is CASSVPTYPGELFF.

The genes are TRBV19 and TRBJ1-6, with D tentatively TRBD1 (6 bases). There are 14 residues in the CDR3. With 5 bases removed from V and 4 bases from J, the gap between germline ends came to 9 bases. Germline V lookup: CDR1 LNHDA, CDR2 SQIVND (reference sequence). The CDR3 region has the DNA TGTGCCAGTAGTTTTCAGGGGTATAATTCACCCCTCCACTTT. Translated, it gives CASSFQGYNSPLHF.

The chain uses TRBV5-8 and TRBJ2-7; D not resolved. This CDR3 is 10 amino acids long. The germline CDR1 and CDR2 sequences are SGHTS and YDEGEE. Trimming pared 5 bases from V and 9 bases from J, leaving 9 bases between. CDR3 bases: TGTGCCAGCAGTCGTGTGGGGCAGTACTTC. Its translation is CASSRVGQYF.

This chain connects TRBV5-3 to TRBJ1-3; D is ambiguous. TRBV5-3 qualifies as an ORF whose function is uncertain. V lost 2 bases to trimming and J lost 1 base, with 7 bases between them. The length of the CDR3 is 14 residues. DNA for the CDR3: TGTGCCAGAAGCTTCGGTAGTTCTGGAAACACCATATATTTT. This sequence encodes CARSFGSSGNTIYF.

This clone occurred once. The V call is TRBV9, the J call TRBJ1-2; TRBD1 agrees at 9 bases. The CDR3 length is 17 residues. Germline values: CDR1 SGDLS, CDR2 YYNGEE. The V gene end was trimmed by 6 bases and the J gene end by 8 bases; junction bases not matched to a gene: 20. In DNA, the CDR3 is TGTGCCAGCACCCATGGGAGGGACAGGGTGTTTGCGGGGGGCTACACCTTC. This translates into CASTHGRDRVFAGGYTF.

Regarding this clone: The germline gene is not matched at one end of the junction; a read error may be the cause. V and J are TRBV7-7 and TRBJ2-3; weak D call: TRBD2 (7 bases). This CDR3 has 14 amino acids. From germline, CDR1 is SSHAT and CDR2 FNYEAQ (reference sequence). The CDR3 loop is CASSFAGAPDTQYF. The CDR3 nucleotides are TGTGCTAGCAGCTTCGCGGGGGCCCCAGATACGCAGTATTTT.

The chain employs TRBV7-9 and TRBJ1-2; possibly TRBD1 for D (5 bases). Germline CDR1 and CDR2: SEHNR and FQNEAQ (reference sequence). Trimming took off 5 bases at V and 0 bases at J, with 13 bases between the two ends. The CDR3 has 15 amino acids. The CDR3 DNA reads as TGTGCCAGCAGCCCTGGGGGAGAAGCTAACTATGGCTACACCTTC. Translating it yields CASSPGGEANYGYTF.

The chain is built from TRBV6-1 and TRBJ1-2; 7 bases map to TRBD1. V lost 4 bases to trimming and J lost 4 bases; unmatched junction nucleotides: 12. CDR3 length equals 16 residues. The germline gives CDR1 MNHNS, CDR2 SASEGT. The CDR3 DNA sequence: TGTGCCAGCAGTGGGAGCCGGACAGGTGATTTCTATGGCTACACCTTC. Protein: CASSGSRTGDFYGYTF.

As to this clone: The junction departs from germline at one end; a sequencing error may be responsible. This chain connects TRBV5-1 to TRBJ2-1; D is ambiguous. From germline, CDR1 is SGHRS and CDR2 YFSETQ. CDR3 length: 14 amino acids. DNA for the CDR3: TGCGCCAGCTCTCCGGGCCCACCCTACCATGAGCAGTTCTTC. This encodes CASSPGPPYHEQFF.

The chain employs TRBV2 and TRBJ1-4; D is possibly TRBD1 (5 bases). V lost 3 bases and J lost 3, with 8 bases in between. The CDR3 has 14 amino acids. CDR1 and CDR2 (germline): SNHLY, FYNNEI. CDR3 bases: TGTGCCAGCAGTGACGGCAGGGCTAATGAAAAACTGTTTTTT. Encoded protein: CASSDGRANEKLFF.

V usage is TRBV6-4 and J usage is TRBJ1-6, with no clear D. Between the trimmed V and J ends, which lost 4 bases and 8 bases, there was a span of 12 bases. Germline V gene lookup returns CDR1 MRHNA and CDR2 SNTAGT. The CDR3 is made up of 14 amino acids. CDR3 sequence reads: CASSARAGDSPLHF. The CDR3 DNA reads TGTGCCAGCAGTGCCCGGGCCGGGGATTCACCCCTCCACTTT.

The chain recombines TRBV10-2 with TRBJ1-1; D call uncertain. The V gene lost 4 bases and the J gene lost 0 bases, with 15 bases spanning the gap. CDR3 length: 16 residues. Per germline, CDR1 WSHSY and CDR2 SAAADI. CDR3 nucleotide sequence: TGCGCCAGCAGTGCACATGGTACAAACCTGAACACTGAAGCTTTCTTT. Protein product: CASSAHGTNLNTEAFF.

The rearrangement joins TRBV6-6 to TRBJ1-2, with TRBD1 identical over 7 bases. CDR3 length: 13 residues. V lost 4 bases and J lost 4; bases outside the gene matches: 3. Germline V CDR1 and CDR2: MNHNY, SVGAGI (reference sequence). The CDR3 protein is CASSSGDSYGYTF. CDR3 DNA sequence: TGTGCCAGCAGTTCGGGGGACAGCTATGGCTACACCTTC.

The chain recombines TRBV6-1 with TRBJ1-1; D is undetermined. Deletions cut 3 bases from V and 4 bases from J, with 15 bases between. The CDR3 sequence is 15 residues long. Germline lookup yields CDR1 MNHNS and CDR2 SASEGT. The CDR3: CASSDKRGPVTEAFF. The CDR3 nucleotides read TGTGCCAGCAGTGATAAGAGAGGGCCCGTCACTGAAGCTTTCTTT.

This chain links TRBV16 with TRBJ1-4, with D unclear. This CDR3 spans 14 amino acids. The V end was cut by 4 bases, the J end by 5 bases, with 11 bases between. Germline lookup yields CDR1 KGHSY and CDR2 FQNENV. The CDR3 is CASSRSGFNEKLFF. CDR3 coding DNA: TGTGCCAGCAGCCGGTCGGGGTTCAATGAAAAACTGTTTTTT.

J is TRBJ1-2 and V is TRBV7-2; D remains ambiguous. Germline CDR1 reads SGHTA; CDR2 reads FQGNSA. CDR3 length: 13 amino acids. The V gene lost 3 bases and the J gene lost 6 bases, with 11 bases spanning the gap. The CDR3 coding sequence is TGTGCCAGCAGCTTGGGGATCTCGGATGGCTACACCTTC. Protein sequence: CASSLGISDGYTF.

In this sample, this clone turned up a few times. This chain connects TRBV29-1 to TRBJ1-1; 10 bases are shared with TRBD1. Germline-derived CDR1 and CDR2 are SQVTM and ANQGSEA. Trimming removed 8 bases from V and 1 base from J; junction bases left unmatched: 10. This CDR3 has 15 residues. CDR3 sequence reads: CSTSKGTGANTEAFF. CDR3 sequence (DNA): TGCAGCACATCGAAAGGGACAGGGGCGAACACTGAAGCTTTCTTT.

The chain links TRBV6-5 to TRBJ1-6; tentatively, D is TRBD1 (5 bases). CDR1 and CDR2 from the germline V gene are MNHEY and SVGAGI. Trimming pared 4 bases from V and 7 bases from J, leaving 11 bases between. The CDR3 extends over 14 amino acids. CDR3 sequence: CASSSAGLNSPLHF. DNA of the CDR3: TGTGCCAGCAGTTCGGCAGGGTTGAATTCACCCCTCCACTTT.